The 21 T cell receptor beta chains listed next were all sequenced from one sample in a study of chemoradiotherapy in HPV16-positive cancers. Sequencing used immunoSEQ multiplex PCR; TCRdb keeps in-frame clones, though not all of them. This table holds under 85,000 clones, almost 90% found once. The sample here was blood, taken from a patient who underwent chemoradiotherapy. These receptors all come from a human donor with HPV-associated anogenital cancer.

This chain links TRBV30 with TRBJ1-1; 9 positions match TRBD1. CDR1 is GTSNPN and CDR2 is SVGIG in the germline V gene (reference sequence). The length of the CDR3 is 16 residues. V dropped 5 bases and J dropped 4; count of bases not matched to a gene: 14. The CDR3 DNA reads as TGTGCCTGGGCTACCGGGACAGGGCCCGAGGGCACTGAAGCTTTCTTT. This codes for CAWATGTGPEGTEAFF. The whole variable domain, remainder taken from reference TRBV30 and TRBJ1-1, is SQTIHQWPATLVQPVGSPLSLECTVEGTSNPNLYWYRQAAGRGLQLLFYSVGIGQISSEVPQNLSASRPQDRQFILSSKKLLLSDSGFYLCAWATGTGPEGTEAFFGQGTRLTVV.

This CDR3 is CASSLNNQPQHF. DNA for the CDR3: TGTGCCAGCAGTTTAAACAATCAGCCCCAGCATTTT. J is TRBJ1-5 and V is TRBV6-6; D remains ambiguous. V dropped 4 bases and J dropped 3 bases, with 4 bases sitting between them. This CDR3 is built from 12 residues. The germline V gene has CDR1 MNHNY and CDR2 SVGAGI (reference sequence).

The genes are TRBV10-2 and TRBJ1-6, with 8 bases matching TRBD1. CDR3 size: 13 residues. V was pared by 6 bases and J by 6 bases, with 1 base of the junction left unmatched. Germline V CDR1 and CDR2: WSHSY, SAAADI. CDR3 sequence reads: CASRTGGNSPLHF. The CDR3 DNA follows: TGCGCCAGCAGAACAGGGGGTAATTCACCCCTCCACTTT.

The J gene is TRBJ2-5, the V gene TRBV18, with TRBD1 matching over 9 bases. The CDR3 is made up of 15 amino acids. V trimming: 6 bases; J trimming: 5 bases; junction bases outside the gene matches: 10. Germline CDR1 is KGHSH and CDR2 is LQKENI. The CDR3 bases are TGTGCCAGCTCTCTTGACAGGGGGGGACGCGAGACCCAGTACTTC. It translates to CASSLDRGGRETQYF.

This chain joins TRBV19 and TRBJ2-3, with TRBD2 as a possible D gene (6 bases). Per the germline V gene, CDR1 is LNHDA and CDR2 is SQIVND (reference sequence). The V end lost 9 bases, the J end lost 10 bases, and 14 bases lay between the germline ends. The CDR3 is made up of 11 amino acids. CDR3 loop: CASGTPGAQYF. In nucleotides, the CDR3 is TGTGCCAGCGGGACCCCGGGAGCGCAGTATTTT.

The table lists this clone with a count of one. J is TRBJ2-4 and V is TRBV5-5; D unresolved. Trimming left V 4 bases short and J 7 bases short, with 9 bases between. This CDR3 is built from 12 residues. Germline-derived CDR1 and CDR2 are SGHKS and YYEKEE (reference sequence). CDR3 DNA: TGTGCCAGCAGCCCGGTCGGGAACATTCAGTACTTC. Translated, it gives CASSPVGNIQYF.

The V call is TRBV29-1, the J call TRBJ2-7; 7 bases are shared with TRBD2. V lost 0 bases to trimming and J lost 0 bases; unmatched junction nucleotides: 8. Germline CDR1 and CDR2: SQVTM and ANQGSEA. The CDR3 length is 16 residues. For the CDR3, the DNA is TGCAGCGTTGAAGATCTGACTAGCTTCTCCTCCTACGAGCAGTACTTC. Residues: CSVEDLTSFSSYEQYF.

Only a few counts were recorded for this clone. In DNA, the CDR3 is TGTGCCTGGAGTCGGGACATAGCGATAAAACTGTTTTTT. Amino acids: CAWSRDIAIKLFF. The rearrangement links TRBV30 to TRBJ1-4, with a tentative D call TRBD1 (6 bases). The ends were cut back, 2 bases at V and 10 bases at J, with 14 bases in the middle. The V gene's germline CDR1 is GTSNPN and CDR2 SVGIG (reference sequence). CDR3 length: 13 amino acids. Full variable domain (missing parts from reference TRBV30 and TRBJ1-4): SQTIHQWPATLVQPVGSPLSLECTVEGTSNPNLYWYRQAAGRGLQLLFYSVGIGQISSEVPQNLSASRPQDRQFILSSKKLLLSDSGFYLCAWSRDIAIKLFFGSGTQLSVL.

The V and J genes are TRBV11-2 and TRBJ2-5; TRBD2 is a possible D gene (5 bases). The CDR3 has 13 residues. Germline V gene sequence: CDR1 SGHAT, CDR2 FQNNGV. V was shortened by 9 bases and J by 2 bases, with 13 bases between the two germline ends. Here the CDR3 reads CASSLANQETQYF. The CDR3 coding sequence is TGTGCCAGTTCCTTAGCGAATCAAGAGACCCAGTACTTC.

The rearrangement uses TRBV29-1 and TRBJ2-2; TRBD1 matches 7 bases. V was pared by 6 bases and J by 3 bases, with 4 bases of the junction left unmatched. CDR1 and CDR2 (germline): SQVTM, ANQGSEA. CDR3 length: 13 amino acids. The CDR3 reads CSVLTGYTGELFF. The DNA for the CDR3 is TGCAGCGTCTTGACAGGGTACACCGGGGAGCTGTTTTTT.

This clone was detected once. This chain connects TRBV11-2 to TRBJ2-3, with TRBD1 matching over 9 bases. The germline CDR1 and CDR2 sequences are SGHAT and FQNNGV. The CDR3 loop spans 14 amino acids. After removal of 1 base from V and 4 bases from J, the junction contained 0 bases not matched to a gene. The DNA of the CDR3 is TGTGCCAGCAGCTTAGGACAGGGGGCAGATACGCAGTATTTT. Its translation is CASSLGQGADTQYF.

The table lists this clone with a few counts. The V and J genes are TRBV7-3 and TRBJ2-1, with D unresolved. CDR1 SGHTA and CDR2 FQGTGA come from the germline V gene. Deletions cut 2 bases from V and 6 bases from J, with 8 bases between. This CDR3 region has 13 residues. CDR3 DNA sequence: TGTGCCAGCAGCTTAGAACCGGGCAATGAGCAGTTCTTC. Its protein is CASSLEPGNEQFF.

The chain combines TRBV6-6 with TRBJ2-7, with unresolved D. CDR1 and CDR2 (germline): MNHNY, SVGAGI (reference sequence). Between the trimmed V and J ends, which lost 5 bases and 0 bases, there was a span of 14 bases. The CDR3 is 15 residues long. This chain's CDR3 is CASSAGSLGSYEQYF. The CDR3 bases are TGTGCCAGCAGTGCCGGGTCCCTAGGCTCCTACGAGCAGTACTTC.

V and J are TRBV19 and TRBJ2-1; 10 positions agree with TRBD2. The CDR3 extends over 15 amino acids. V lost 6 bases and J lost 0; bases outside the gene matches: 2. In germline, CDR1 is LNHDA, CDR2 SQIVND (reference sequence). CDR3 in amino acids: CASSRTSGSYNEQFF. The DNA for the CDR3 is TGTGCCAGTAGCCGGACTAGCGGCTCCTACAATGAGCAGTTCTTC.

This clone was seen a single time. The V call is TRBV29-1, the J call TRBJ1-2, with D possibly matching TRBD1 (5 bases). The germline CDR1 and CDR2 sequences are SQVTM and ANQGSEA. Trimming removed 5 bases from V and 3 bases from J, with 16 bases in between. The CDR3 runs 14 residues. DNA for the CDR3: TGCAGCGTTAATGAGGGGTCCGGCGACTATGGCTACACCTTC. This encodes CSVNEGSGDYGYTF.

J is TRBJ2-1 and V is TRBV6-1; D gene unclear. The CDR3 contains 14 residues. V lost 7 bases and J 4 bases, leaving 14 bases between the germline ends. From germline, CDR1 is MNHNS and CDR2 SASEGT. The CDR3 DNA is TGTGCCAGCATGAGAAGCACCCAATACAATGAGCAGTTCTTC. It encodes CASMRSTQYNEQFF.

In its sample, this clone was seen a few times. This chain uses TRBV29-1 with TRBJ1-1, with no clear D. The CDR3 runs 11 residues. Germline CDR1 SQVTM, CDR2 ANQGSEA. V lost 4 bases and J lost 3, with 6 bases in between. Here the CDR3 DNA reads TGCAGCGTTGTATTGGACACTGAAGCTTTCTTT. Its protein product is CSVVLDTEAFF.

The chain joins TRBV29-1 to TRBJ2-2; D not resolved. The CDR3 spans 11 residues. With 5 bases removed from V and 9 bases from J, the gap between germline ends came to 10 bases. The V gene's germline CDR1 is SQVTM and CDR2 ANQGSEA. The CDR3 nucleotides are TGCAGCGTTTCCCACGCCCGGGAGCTGTTTTTT. Protein sequence: CSVSHARELFF.

This clone was recorded a few times. The chain has TRBV28 and TRBJ1-6, with 7 bases lining up with TRBD1. The CDR3 loop spans 15 amino acids. V was pared by 6 bases and J by 8 bases, with 10 bases of the junction left unmatched. Germline CDR1 MDHEN, CDR2 SYDVKM. In DNA form, the CDR3 reads TGTGCCAGCAGCCGACAGGGAGGGGTTTATTCACCCCTCCACTTT. It yields the protein CASSRQGGVYSPLHF.

The chain employs TRBV27 and TRBJ1-5; D gene unclear. The CDR3 has 12 residues. V gave up 4 bases and J gave up 9 bases, with 10 bases separating them. Germline CDR1 is MNHEY and CDR2 is SMNVEV (reference sequence). CDR3 in DNA: TGTGCCAGCAGTTCCTTGAGTGGGCCCCAGCATTTT. Translated: CASSSLSGPQHF.

The V call is TRBV27, the J call TRBJ1-1, with D unresolved. The CDR3 has 15 amino acids. The V end lost 3 bases, the J end lost 1 base, and 12 bases lay between the germline ends. Per the germline V gene, CDR1 is MNHEY and CDR2 is SMNVEV (reference sequence). The CDR3 coding sequence is TGTGCCAGCAGTTTTATTACAGCACAGAACACTGAAGCTTTCTTT. Translated, it gives CASSFITAQNTEAFF.